What follows is one T cell receptor (beta chain) and its context. What this receptor recognizes is not known. Base qualities were left out, and no much larger clone turns up one base away. This sample stems from a study of blood T cell repertoires in COVID-19 (dated by TCRdb to 2019 to 2021). For the wider study: Samples from collaborators originated in the United States, Italy and Spain and spanned both the acute and convalescent phases of COVID-19. A freely available public database, intended as a resource for researchers studying the immune response to SARS-CoV-2, is where the repertoires were released. The material from the prospective study consisted of cDNA or gDNA derived from T cells, B-cell-depleted T cells, or PBMCs. Deeply sampled blood TCRbeta repertoires from subjects exposed to, actively infected with, or recovered from COVID-19 were included in the dataset. The samples were drawn from two sources: the first 160 participants of the ongoing ImmuneRACE study, and over 950 subjects contributed by 6 global collaborators. HLA class I and class II types, where available, came from metadata supplied by the sample provider rather than from assay-based typing. Sample metadata almost always included a de-identified subject ID, COVID-19 status, age in years and sex. Broad study findings and their caveats: How much clinical and demographic metadata was included differed by source and by participant, and the metadata was provided uncurated.

TCRbeta CDR3 regions were amplified from genomic DNA by means of the immunoSEQ Assay, a bias-controlled multiplex PCR. In the paper's pipeline: Within the assay, amplification of reference gene primers was used to estimate how many nucleated cells each sample contained. Sequence reads were collapsed and filtered to measure the absolute abundance of every unique TCRbeta CDR3 rearrangement. For each sample, productive Simpson clonality was calculated as the square root of Simpson's diversity index across productive rearrangements. The table comes from immuneACCESS by way of TCRdb, which keeps in-frame sequences with V and J called. Part of the clones is missing from these tables; in studies checked, under half for an unresolved V gene and the rest for unknown reasons. V and J calls and clone size are copied from that table; D and trimming were computed from the DNA. Here the sample has 400,000 or so clones; over 75% occur a single time. The ten largest clones capture around 1.5% of the sample.

One collaborating source in Seattle enrolled patients during active infection and followed them longitudinally through the course of disease. The collaborating institutions used their own protocols to collect whole blood in K2EDTA tubes. For TCRbeta analysis, collaborators shipped samples as frozen whole blood, isolated PBMCs, or DNA extracted from either of those sample types. Clipping removes 6 bases from V and 3 bases from J, with 4 as the unmatched junction base count. From its cysteine to its phenylalanine, the CDR3 spans 13 amino acids. Of all the DNA, just the CDR3 is kept, 39 bases in frame from base 1. The germline V gene sets CDR1 to SGHVS and CDR2 to FQNEAQ.

The material sequenced was peripheral blood. The chain uses TRBV7-8 and TRBJ2-5; the central 7 bases match TRBD1. The clonotype was recovered from a middle-aged woman with COVID-19, enrolled during active disease. The base sequence is TGTGCCAGCAGTGGGACAGCGAAAGAGACCCAGTACTTC. Its product reads: CASSGTAKETQYF.